A selection of T cell receptor beta chains follows, all from one sample in a study of T cells expressing NK-cell markers. Reanalyzing the 5' RACE reads, TCRdb keeps one entry per CDR3 protein, without DNA. With hundreds of thousands of distinct CDR3 sequences in the sample, the ten largest clones hold 3% to 4.5%. Sequences were obtained from blood T cells: a sorted CD56 or NKG2C T cell subset, CD4+ or CD8+ T cells, or bulk PBMC T cells (not recorded which). The receptors were sampled from a young man in good health. Both conserved end residues are part of each CDR3.

J gene | V gene | CDR3 protein
TRBJ2-5 | TRBV12-3/TRBV12-4 | CASSYRGWKTQYF
TRBJ2-3 | TRBV7-6 | CASSLETAFTDTQYF
TRBJ2-2 | TRBV7-9 | CASSFGGLAGDTGELFF
TRBJ2-1 | TRBV20-1 | CSAPVLAPHYNEQFF
TRBJ2-1 | TRBV3-1 | CASSPRGRGNNEQFF
TRBJ1-2 | TRBV12-3/TRBV12-4 | CASSKGSGRGYTF
TRBJ2-1 | TRBV9 | CASSVGLGSYNEQFF
TRBJ2-3 | TRBV11-2 | CASSLKETDTQYF
TRBJ1-4 | TRBV28 | CASSLRRVATNEKLFF
TRBJ2-5 | TRBV6-5 | CASSYGGSVGETQYF
TRBJ2-3 | TRBV9 | CASSLRPRSTDTQYF
TRBJ2-6 | TRBV29-1 | CSATGGSGANVLTF
TRBJ2-1 | TRBV6-1 | CASSEDWGSSYNEQFF
TRBJ2-3 | TRBV19 | CASSMLGVGTDTQYF
TRBJ2-4 | TRBV19 | CASSRKRRGRAEDIQYF
TRBJ2-1 | TRBV29-1 | CSVALGTTNEQFF
TRBJ2-3 | TRBV10-3 | CATERQENPDTQYF
TRBJ2-3 | TRBV5-1 | CASSSLGTGGADTQYF